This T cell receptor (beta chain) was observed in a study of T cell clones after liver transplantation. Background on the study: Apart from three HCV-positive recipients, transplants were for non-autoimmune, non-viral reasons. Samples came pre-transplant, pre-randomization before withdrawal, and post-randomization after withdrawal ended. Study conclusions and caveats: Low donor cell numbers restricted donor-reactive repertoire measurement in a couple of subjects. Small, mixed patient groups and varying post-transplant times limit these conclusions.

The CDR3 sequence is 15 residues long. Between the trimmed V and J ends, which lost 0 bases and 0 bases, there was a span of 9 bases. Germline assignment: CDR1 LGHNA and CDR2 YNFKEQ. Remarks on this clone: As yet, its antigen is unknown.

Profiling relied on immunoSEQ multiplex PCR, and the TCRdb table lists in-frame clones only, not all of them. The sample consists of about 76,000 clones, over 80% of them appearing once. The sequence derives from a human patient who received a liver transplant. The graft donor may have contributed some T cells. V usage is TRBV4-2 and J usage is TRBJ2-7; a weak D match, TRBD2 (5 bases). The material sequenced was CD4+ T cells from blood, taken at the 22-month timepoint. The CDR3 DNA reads TGTGCCAGCAGCCAAGAACGGGGTCCCTCCTACGAGCAGTACTTC. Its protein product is CASSQERGPSYEQYF.